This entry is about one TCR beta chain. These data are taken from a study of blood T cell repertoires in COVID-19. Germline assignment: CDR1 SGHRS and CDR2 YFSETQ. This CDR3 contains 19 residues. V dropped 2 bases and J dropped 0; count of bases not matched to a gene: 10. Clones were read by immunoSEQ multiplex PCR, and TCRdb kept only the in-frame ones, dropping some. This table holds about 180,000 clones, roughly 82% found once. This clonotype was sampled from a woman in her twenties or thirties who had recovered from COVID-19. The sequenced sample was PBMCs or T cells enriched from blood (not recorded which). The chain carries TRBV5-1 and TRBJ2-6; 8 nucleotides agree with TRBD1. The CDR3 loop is CASSLAGQGFGSGANVLTF. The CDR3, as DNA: TGCGCCAGCAGCTTAGCAGGACAGGGTTTTGGCTCTGGGGCCAACGTCCTGACTTTC.